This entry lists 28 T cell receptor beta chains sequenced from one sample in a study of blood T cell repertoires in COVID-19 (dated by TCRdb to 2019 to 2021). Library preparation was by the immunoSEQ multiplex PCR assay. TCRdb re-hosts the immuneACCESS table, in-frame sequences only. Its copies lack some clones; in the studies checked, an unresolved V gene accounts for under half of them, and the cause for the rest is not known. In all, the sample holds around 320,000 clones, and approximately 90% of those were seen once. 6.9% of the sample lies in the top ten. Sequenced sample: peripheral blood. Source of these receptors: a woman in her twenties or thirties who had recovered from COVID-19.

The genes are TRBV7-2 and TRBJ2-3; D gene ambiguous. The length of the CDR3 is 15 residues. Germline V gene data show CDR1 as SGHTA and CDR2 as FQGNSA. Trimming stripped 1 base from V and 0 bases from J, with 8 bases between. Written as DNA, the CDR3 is TGTGCCAGCAGCTTAGGGTATACTAGCACAGATACGCAGTATTTT. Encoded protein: CASSLGYTSTDTQYF.

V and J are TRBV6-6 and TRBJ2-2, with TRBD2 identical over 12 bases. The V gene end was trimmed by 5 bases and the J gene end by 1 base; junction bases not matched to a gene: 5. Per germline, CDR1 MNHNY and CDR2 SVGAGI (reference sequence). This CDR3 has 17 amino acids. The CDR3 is CASSPPSGGVNTGELFF. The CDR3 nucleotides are TGTGCCAGCAGTCCTCCTAGCGGGGGGGTGAACACCGGGGAGCTGTTTTTT.

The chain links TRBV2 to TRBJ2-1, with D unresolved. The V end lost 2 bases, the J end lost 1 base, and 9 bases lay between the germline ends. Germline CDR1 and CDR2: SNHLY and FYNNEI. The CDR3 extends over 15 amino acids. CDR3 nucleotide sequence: TGTGCCAGCAGTGAAAGGAGAGTATCCTACAATGAGCAGTTCTTC. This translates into CASSERRVSYNEQFF.

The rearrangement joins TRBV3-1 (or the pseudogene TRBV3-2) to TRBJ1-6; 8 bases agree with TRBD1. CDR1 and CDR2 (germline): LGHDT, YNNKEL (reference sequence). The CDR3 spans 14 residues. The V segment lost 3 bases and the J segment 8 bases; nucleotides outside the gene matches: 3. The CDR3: CASSHGQGHSPLHF. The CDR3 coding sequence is TGTGCCAGCAGCCATGGACAGGGCCATTCACCCCTCCACTTT.

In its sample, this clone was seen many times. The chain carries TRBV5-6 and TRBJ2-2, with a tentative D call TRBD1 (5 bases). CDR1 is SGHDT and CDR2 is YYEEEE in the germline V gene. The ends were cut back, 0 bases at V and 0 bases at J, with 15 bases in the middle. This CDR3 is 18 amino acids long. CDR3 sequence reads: CASSLVGVGNSNTGELFF. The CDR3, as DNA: TGTGCCAGCAGCTTGGTAGGGGTAGGGAATTCGAACACCGGGGAGCTGTTTTTT. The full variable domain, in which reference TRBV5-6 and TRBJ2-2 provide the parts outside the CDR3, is DAGVTQSPTHLIKTRGQQVTLRCSPKSGHDTVSWYQQALGQGPQFIFQYYEEEERQRGNFPDRFSGHQFPNYSSELNVNALLLGDSALYLCASSLVGVGNSNTGELFFGEGSRLTVL.

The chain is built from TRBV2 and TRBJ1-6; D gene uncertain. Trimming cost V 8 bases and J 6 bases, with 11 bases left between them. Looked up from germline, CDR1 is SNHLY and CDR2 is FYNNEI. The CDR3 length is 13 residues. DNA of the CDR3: TGTGCCAGCGGGTCGGGGTTTAATTCACCCCTCCACTTT. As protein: CASGSGFNSPLHF. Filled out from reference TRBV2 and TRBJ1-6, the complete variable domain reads EPEVTQTPSHQVTQMGQEVILRCVPISNHLYFYWYRQILGQKVEFLVSFYNNEISEKSEIFDDQFSVERPDGSNFTLKIRSTKLEDSAMYFCASGSGFNSPLHFGNGTRLTVT.

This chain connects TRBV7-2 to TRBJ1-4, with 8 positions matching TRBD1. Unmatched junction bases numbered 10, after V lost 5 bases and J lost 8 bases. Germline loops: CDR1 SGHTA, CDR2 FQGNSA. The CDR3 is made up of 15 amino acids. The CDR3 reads CASSPQTGDHEKLFF. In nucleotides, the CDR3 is TGTGCCAGCAGCCCCCAGACAGGGGACCACGAAAAACTGTTTTTT.

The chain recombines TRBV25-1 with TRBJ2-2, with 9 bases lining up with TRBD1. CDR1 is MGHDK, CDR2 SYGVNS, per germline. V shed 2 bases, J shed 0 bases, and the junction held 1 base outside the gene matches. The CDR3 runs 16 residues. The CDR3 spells CASSETGGANTGELFF. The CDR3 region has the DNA TGTGCCAGCAGTGAAACAGGGGGCGCGAACACCGGGGAGCTGTTTTTT.

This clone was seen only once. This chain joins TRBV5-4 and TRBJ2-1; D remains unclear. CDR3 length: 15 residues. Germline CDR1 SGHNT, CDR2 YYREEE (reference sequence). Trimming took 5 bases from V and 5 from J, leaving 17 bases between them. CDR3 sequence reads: CASRRRPSPNNEQFF. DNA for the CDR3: TGTGCCAGCAGAAGACGGCCTAGTCCTAACAATGAGCAGTTCTTC.

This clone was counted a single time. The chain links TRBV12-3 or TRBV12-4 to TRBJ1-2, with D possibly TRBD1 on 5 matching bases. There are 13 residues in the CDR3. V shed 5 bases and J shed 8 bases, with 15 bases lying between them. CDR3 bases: TGTGCCAGCAGTGGCACTGGGGCCGGCGGCTACACCTTC. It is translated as CASSGTGAGGYTF.

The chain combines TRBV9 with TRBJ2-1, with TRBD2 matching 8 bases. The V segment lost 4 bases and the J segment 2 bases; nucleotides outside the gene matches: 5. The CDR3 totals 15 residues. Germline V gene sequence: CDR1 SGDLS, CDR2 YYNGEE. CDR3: CASSPREGAYNEQFF. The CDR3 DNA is TGTGCCAGCAGCCCCCGGGAGGGCGCCTACAATGAGCAGTTCTTC.

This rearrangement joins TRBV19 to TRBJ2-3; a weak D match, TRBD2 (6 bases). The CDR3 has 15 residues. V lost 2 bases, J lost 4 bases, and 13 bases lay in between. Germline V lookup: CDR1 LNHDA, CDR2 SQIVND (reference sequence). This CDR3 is CASSILATPPDTQYF. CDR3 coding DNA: TGTGCCAGTAGTATACTAGCGACTCCCCCAGATACGCAGTATTTT.

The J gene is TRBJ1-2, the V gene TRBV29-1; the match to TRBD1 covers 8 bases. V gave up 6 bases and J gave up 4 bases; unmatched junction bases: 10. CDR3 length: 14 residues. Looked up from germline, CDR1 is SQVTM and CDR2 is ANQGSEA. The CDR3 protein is CSVGPGGAGYGYTF. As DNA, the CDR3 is TGCAGCGTCGGACCAGGGGGCGCCGGCTATGGCTACACCTTC.

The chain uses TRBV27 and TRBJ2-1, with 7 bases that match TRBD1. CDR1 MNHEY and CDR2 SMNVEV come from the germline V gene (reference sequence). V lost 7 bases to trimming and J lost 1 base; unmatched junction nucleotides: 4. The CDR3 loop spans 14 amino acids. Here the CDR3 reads CASKRGPSYNEQFF. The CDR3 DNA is TGTGCCAGCAAGAGGGGGCCGTCCTACAATGAGCAGTTCTTC.

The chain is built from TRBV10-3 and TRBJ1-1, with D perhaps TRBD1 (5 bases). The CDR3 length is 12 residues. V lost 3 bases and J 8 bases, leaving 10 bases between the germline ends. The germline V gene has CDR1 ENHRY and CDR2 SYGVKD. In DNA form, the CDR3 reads TGTGCCATCAGTGATGGTGGGGGGGAAGCTTTCTTT. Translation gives CAISDGGGEAFF.

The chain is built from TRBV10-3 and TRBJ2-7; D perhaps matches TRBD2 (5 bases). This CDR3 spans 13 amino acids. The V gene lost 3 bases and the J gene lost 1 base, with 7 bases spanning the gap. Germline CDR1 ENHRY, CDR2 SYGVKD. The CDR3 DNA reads TGTGCCATCAGTGACGGGAAATCCTACGAGCAGTACTTC. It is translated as CAISDGKSYEQYF.

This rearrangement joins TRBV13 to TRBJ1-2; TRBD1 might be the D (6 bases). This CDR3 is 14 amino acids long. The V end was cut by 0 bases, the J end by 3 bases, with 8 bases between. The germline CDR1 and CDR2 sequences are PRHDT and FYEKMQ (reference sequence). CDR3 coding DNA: TGTGCCAGCAGCTTAGGCCAGGGGTACTATGGCTACACCTTC. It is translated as CASSLGQGYYGYTF.

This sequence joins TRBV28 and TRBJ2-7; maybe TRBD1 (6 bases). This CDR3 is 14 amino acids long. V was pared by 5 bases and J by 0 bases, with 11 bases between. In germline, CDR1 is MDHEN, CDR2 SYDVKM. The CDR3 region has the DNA TGTGCCAGCAGTCAAACAGGGCCCTCCTACGAGCAGTACTTC. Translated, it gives CASSQTGPSYEQYF.

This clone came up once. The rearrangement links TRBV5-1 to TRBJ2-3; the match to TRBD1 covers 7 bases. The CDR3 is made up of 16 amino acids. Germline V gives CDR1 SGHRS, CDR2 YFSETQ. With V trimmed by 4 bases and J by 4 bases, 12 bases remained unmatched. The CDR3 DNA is TGCGCCAGCAGCCCTGGTGACAGGGCGCATTCAGATACGCAGTATTTT. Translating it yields CASSPGDRAHSDTQYF.

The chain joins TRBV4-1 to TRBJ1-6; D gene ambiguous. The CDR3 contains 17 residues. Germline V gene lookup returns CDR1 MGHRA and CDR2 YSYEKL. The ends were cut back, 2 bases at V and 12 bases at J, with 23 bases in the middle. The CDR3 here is CASSQLLGGLLDRPLHF. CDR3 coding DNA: TGCGCCAGCAGCCAACTCCTGGGTGGGCTGCTCGACCGACCCCTCCACTTT.

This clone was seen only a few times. The CDR3, as DNA: TGTGCCAGCAGTAGCGGGGGGGCACGAGAGCAGTACTTC. It codes for CASSSGGAREQYF. The chain links TRBV6-6 to TRBJ2-7; 10 positions agree with TRBD2. CDR1 and CDR2 from the germline V gene are MNHNY and SVGAGI (reference sequence). The CDR3 has 13 residues. After removal of 5 bases from V and 7 bases from J, the junction contained 5 bases not matched to a gene.

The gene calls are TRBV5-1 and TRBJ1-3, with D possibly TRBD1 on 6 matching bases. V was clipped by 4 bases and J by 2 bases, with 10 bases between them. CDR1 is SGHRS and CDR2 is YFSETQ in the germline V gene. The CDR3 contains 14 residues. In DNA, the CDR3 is TGCGCCAGCAGCCTGTGGGGGCCTGGAAACACCATATATTTT. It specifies CASSLWGPGNTIYF.

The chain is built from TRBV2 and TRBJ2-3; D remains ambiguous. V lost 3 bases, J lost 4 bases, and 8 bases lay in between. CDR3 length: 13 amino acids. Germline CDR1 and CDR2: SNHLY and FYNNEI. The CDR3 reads CASSEVRADTQYF. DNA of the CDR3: TGTGCCAGCAGTGAGGTCCGGGCAGATACGCAGTATTTT.

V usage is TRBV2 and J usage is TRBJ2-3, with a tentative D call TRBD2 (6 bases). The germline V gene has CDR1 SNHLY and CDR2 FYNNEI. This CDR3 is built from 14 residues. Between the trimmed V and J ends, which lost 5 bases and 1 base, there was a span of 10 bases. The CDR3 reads CASSTAGRTDTQYF. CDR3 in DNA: TGTGCCAGCAGTACGGCGGGGCGCACAGATACGCAGTATTTT. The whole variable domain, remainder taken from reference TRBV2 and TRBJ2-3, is EPEVTQTPSHQVTQMGQEVILRCVPISNHLYFYWYRQILGQKVEFLVSFYNNEISEKSEIFDDQFSVERPDGSNFTLKIRSTKLEDSAMYFCASSTAGRTDTQYFGPGTRLTVL.

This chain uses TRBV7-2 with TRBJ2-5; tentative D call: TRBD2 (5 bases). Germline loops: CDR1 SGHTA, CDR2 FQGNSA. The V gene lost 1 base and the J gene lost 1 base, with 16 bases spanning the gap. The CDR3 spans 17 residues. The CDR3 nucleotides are TGTGCCAGCAGCTTAGACGGATGGCAAAGCGGCCAAGAGACCCAGTACTTC. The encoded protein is CASSLDGWQSGQETQYF.

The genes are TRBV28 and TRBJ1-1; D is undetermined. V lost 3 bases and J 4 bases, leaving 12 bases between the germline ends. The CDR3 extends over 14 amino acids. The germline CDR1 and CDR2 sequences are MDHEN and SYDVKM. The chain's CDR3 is CASSLSRRGTEAFF. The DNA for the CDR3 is TGTGCCAGCAGTTTGAGCCGCCGGGGCACTGAAGCTTTCTTT.

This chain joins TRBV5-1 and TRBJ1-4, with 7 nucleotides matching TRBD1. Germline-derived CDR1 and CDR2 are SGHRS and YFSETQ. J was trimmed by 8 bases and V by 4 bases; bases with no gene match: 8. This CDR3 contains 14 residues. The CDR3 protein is CASSQTGQTEKLFF. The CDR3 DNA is TGCGCCAGCAGCCAGACGGGACAGACCGAAAAACTGTTTTTT.

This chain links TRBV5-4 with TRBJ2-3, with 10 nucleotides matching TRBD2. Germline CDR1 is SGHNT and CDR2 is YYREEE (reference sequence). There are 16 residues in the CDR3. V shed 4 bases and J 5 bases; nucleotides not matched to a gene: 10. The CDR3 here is CASSPTLAGDGDTQYF. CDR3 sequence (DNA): TGTGCCAGCAGCCCTACCCTAGCGGGGGATGGAGATACGCAGTATTTT.